This T cell receptor (beta chain) was identified during a study of blood T cells in healthy people across ages. Findings of the study overall: The unsorted PBMCs prevented any conclusive comparison of naive versus antigen-experienced cells. Across the age range, TCR beta diversity per million T cells fell in a roughly linear way.

Peripheral blood was drawn, around 9.4 milliliters per donor. The extraction recovered at least 6 micrograms of total RNA per sample. This clonotype was observed a few times. Its specificity is unknown. Trimming pared 4 bases from V and 2 bases from J, leaving 6 bases between. Germline V CDR1 and CDR2: SNHLY, FYNNEI. There are 13 residues in the CDR3. The use of a sample-barcoded 5' primer and a J-beta primer mix characterized a second PCR of roughly 6 to 11 cycles. TCRdb called the 5' RACE reads again in MiXCR, with one record for every CDR3 protein. The sample lists about 1.1 million distinct CDR3 sequences; under 40% were seen once.

V and J are TRBV2 and TRBJ2-1, with no clear D. This receptor was taken from a man in his late teens or twenties in good health. Sequencing was carried out using blood. CDR3 residues: CASSGVPYNEQFF. CDR3 DNA sequence: TGTGCCAGCAGTGGAGTGCCCTACAATGAGCAGTTCTTC.